The rows below give T cell receptor beta chains drawn from one sample of a study of Ad26.COV2.S vaccination and SARS-CoV-2 variants. This table comes from immunoSEQ multiplex PCR, and its TCRdb copy is limited to in-frame clones, with some not included. The sample yields nearly 400,000 clones, about 89% seen once. This sample comprised peripheral blood, obtained in a trial of Ad26.COV2.S vaccine versus placebo. The receptors come from a person between 18 and 60 years old who received the Ad26.COV2.S COVID-19 vaccine or a placebo. Each CDR3 is given with its conserved first and last residue. D genes are given only for firm matches. The size field is filled for only some rows; it gives once, few, many or a size class.

CDR3 DNA,CDR3 protein,D gene,clone size,V gene,J gene
TGTGCCAGCAGCGCGGACAGGGGAGTTGGAGGCTACACCTTC,CASSADRGVGGYTF,TRBD1,-,TRBV28,TRBJ1-2
TGTGCCAGCAGGGAAACCGGAGGTCTCGAGCAGTACTTC,CASRETGGLEQYF,-,-,TRBV28,TRBJ2-7
TGTGCCAGCAGCTGGCCTCGGGGGACAGGAGACACTGAAGCTTTCTTT,CASSWPRGTGDTEAFF,TRBD1,-,TRBV7-2,TRBJ1-1
TGTGCCTGGAGTCCCGGAGGGAATCAGCCCCAGCATTTT,CAWSPGGNQPQHF,-,once,TRBV30,TRBJ1-5
TGTGCCAGCAGCAAAGCTCCACAGTTGAACACTGAAGCTTTCTTT,CASSKAPQLNTEAFF,-,-,TRBV21-1,TRBJ1-1
TGCGCCAGCAGAGGACAGACTAGCACAGATACGCAGTATTTT,CASRGQTSTDTQYF,-,-,TRBV5-1,TRBJ2-3
TGTGCCAGCAGTCTCCCACCCGGGGGGGTAAACACCGGGGAGCTGTTTTTT,CASSLPPGGVNTGELFF,TRBD2,-,TRBV27,TRBJ2-2
TGTGCCAGCAGTTTGGATTCCACAGATACGCAGTATTTT,CASSLDSTDTQYF,-,once,TRBV12-3/TRBV12-4,TRBJ2-3
TGTGCCATCAGTGAACAAGAAAACGACGGCTACACCTTC,CAISEQENDGYTF,-,-,TRBV10-3,TRBJ1-2
TGTGCCAGCAGTCTCCAGGGCCTCAATACCAATGAGCAGTTCTTC,CASSLQGLNTNEQFF,-,-,TRBV28,TRBJ2-1
TGCGCCAGCAGCTCCCGACTAGCGGGTGACCAAGAGACCCAGTACTTC,CASSSRLAGDQETQYF,TRBD2,once,TRBV4-1,TRBJ2-5
TGTGCCAGTAGTACCTGGGTGGGCACTGAAGCTTTCTTT,CASSTWVGTEAFF,-,-,TRBV19,TRBJ1-1
TGTGCCAGCAGCTTGGACATCTACAATGAGCAGTTCTTC,CASSLDIYNEQFF,-,-,TRBV5-6,TRBJ2-1
TGTGCCAGCAGCTGGACAGGGGGTGGCTATGGCTACACCTTC,CASSWTGGGYGYTF,TRBD1,-,TRBV5-6,TRBJ1-2
TGTGCCTGGAGTCAGGAACTGAACACTGAAGCTTTCTTT,CAWSQELNTEAFF,-,-,TRBV30,TRBJ1-1